Below, 21 T cell receptor beta chains from the same sample are listed, as sequenced in a study of beta chain features in type 1 diabetes. What was sequenced were expressed TCRB transcripts, since all of the isolated RNA had been reverse transcribed. Measured with immunoSEQ multiplex PCR; TCRdb has only the in-frame clones, and not every one. The sample comprises under 300,000 clones, about 25% of which are singletons, and approximately 4% rests with the top ten. Input material: central memory CD4+ T cells from blood. These TCRs come from a man aged 30 to 45 in good health.

This rearrangement joins TRBV5-1 to TRBJ1-1, with D unresolved. The CDR3 loop spans 14 amino acids. Trimming took 1 base from V and 2 from J, leaving 9 bases between them. CDR1 SGHRS and CDR2 YFSETQ come from the germline V gene. CDR3 nucleotide sequence: TGCGCCAGCAGCTTGCAGCCCGGCAACACTGAAGCTTTCTTT. This sequence encodes CASSLQPGNTEAFF.

The CDR3 region is CASSLAPDMNTEAFF. The CDR3 nucleotides read TGTGCCAGCAGCTTGGCACCGGACATGAACACTGAAGCTTTCTTT. This sequence joins TRBV5-4 and TRBJ1-1, with D possibly matching TRBD1 (5 bases). This CDR3 contains 15 residues. The germline V gene has CDR1 SGHNT and CDR2 YYREEE (reference sequence). The V gene lost 0 bases and the J gene lost 0 bases, with 9 bases spanning the gap.

The rearrangement uses TRBV6-6 and TRBJ2-7; 11 positions match TRBD2. From germline, CDR1 is MNHNY and CDR2 SVGAGI (reference sequence). CDR3 length equals 15 residues. The ends lost 6 bases at V and 0 bases at J; junction bases unmatched: 4. This chain's CDR3 is CASSPLAGASYEQYF. The CDR3 DNA reads as TGTGCCAGCAGCCCACTAGCGGGAGCCTCCTACGAGCAGTACTTC.

The chain joins TRBV5-6 to TRBJ2-1, with TRBD2 matching 7 bases. The V gene's germline CDR1 is SGHDT and CDR2 YYEEEE. The ends lost 4 bases at V and 3 bases at J; junction bases unmatched: 19. The CDR3 consists of 19 residues. CDR3 region: CASSRRLGGSGLNYNEQFF. The CDR3 bases are TGTGCCAGCAGCCGCCGTTTGGGCGGGAGTGGTCTAAACTACAATGAGCAGTTCTTC.

The chain is built from TRBV9 and TRBJ2-5, with D uncertain. This CDR3 spans 13 amino acids. Germline assignment: CDR1 SGDLS and CDR2 YYNGEE. Trimming removed 1 base from V and 4 bases from J, with 8 bases in between. The CDR3 sequence is CASSVRLGETQYF. The CDR3 coding sequence is TGTGCCAGCAGCGTAAGGCTGGGAGAGACCCAGTACTTC.

The V call is TRBV2, the J call TRBJ1-5; the D gene is possibly TRBD1 (5 bases). In germline, CDR1 is SNHLY, CDR2 FYNNEI. The V gene lost 1 base and the J gene lost 0 bases, with 7 bases spanning the gap. The CDR3 length is 15 residues. The CDR3 sequence: CASSEEGTSNQPQHF. The CDR3 DNA is TGTGCCAGCAGTGAAGAGGGGACTAGCAATCAGCCCCAGCATTTT.

This clone was picked up a small number of times. The V gene is TRBV6-5, the J gene TRBJ2-2, with a possible D match to TRBD2 (6 bases). This CDR3 spans 15 amino acids. Trimming cost V 7 bases and J 1 base, with 13 bases left between them. Germline CDR1 reads MNHEY; CDR2 reads SVGAGI. Here the CDR3 reads CASNRGLLNTGELFF. As DNA, the CDR3 is TGTGCCAGCAATCGGGGACTTTTGAACACCGGGGAGCTGTTTTTT.

This clone was detected a few times. This chain joins TRBV30 and TRBJ2-5, with a weak D call TRBD2 (7 bases). V lost 0 bases and J lost 5, with 13 bases in between. Looked up from germline, CDR1 is GTSNPN and CDR2 is SVGIG (reference sequence). The CDR3 totals 14 residues. CDR3 nucleotides: TGTGCCTGGAGTGTGGGGGGGGCGAGGGAGACCCAGTACTTC. Residues: CAWSVGGARETQYF. Based on the CDR3 plus reference TRBV30 and TRBJ2-5, the full variable domain is SQTIHQWPATLVQPVGSPLSLECTVEGTSNPNLYWYRQAAGRGLQLLFYSVGIGQISSEVPQNLSASRPQDRQFILSSKKLLLSDSGFYLCAWSVGGARETQYFGPGTRLLVL.

The chain is built from TRBV15 and TRBJ1-5; 7 nucleotides match TRBD1. Germline V lookup: CDR1 LNHNV, CDR2 YYDKDF (reference sequence). This CDR3 is 15 amino acids long. J was trimmed by 4 bases and V by 4 bases; bases with no gene match: 7. CDR3 sequence reads: CATSKTGMGNQPQHF. The CDR3, as DNA: TGTGCCACCAGCAAGACAGGGATGGGGAATCAGCCCCAGCATTTT.

This rearrangement joins TRBV5-1 to TRBJ2-2; TRBD2 aligns across 7 bases. After removal of 4 bases from V and 4 bases from J, the junction contained 7 bases not matched to a gene. This CDR3 is built from 15 residues. Looked up from germline, CDR1 is SGHRS and CDR2 is YFSETQ. The CDR3 DNA sequence: TGCGCCAGCAGCCCCAGCGGGGAACCCACCGGGGAGCTGTTTTTT. Encoded protein: CASSPSGEPTGELFF.

The V gene is TRBV29-1, the J gene TRBJ1-2, with 9 bases aligning to TRBD1. The CDR3 length is 13 residues. Per the germline V gene, CDR1 is SQVTM and CDR2 is ANQGSEA. Losses at the gene ends were 7 bases for V and 5 bases for J; bases not matched to a gene: 8. CDR3: CSAQTGGGYGYTF. CDR3 coding DNA: TGCAGCGCCCAGACAGGGGGAGGTTATGGCTACACCTTC. Filled out from reference TRBV29-1 and TRBJ1-2, the complete variable domain reads SAVISQKPSRDICQRGTSLTIQCQVDSQVTMMFWYRQQPGQSLTLIATANQGSEATYESGFVIDKFPISRPNLTFSTLTVSNMSPEDSSIYLCSAQTGGGYGYTFGSGTRLTVV.

This clone was detected a few times. The rearrangement uses TRBV25-1 and TRBJ2-5; possible D gene TRBD1, 6 bases. V shed 3 bases and J shed 5 bases, with 16 bases lying between them. The CDR3 covers 15 residues. Germline CDR1 is MGHDK and CDR2 is SYGVNS. This CDR3 reads CASSDWAQGRETQYF. CDR3 nucleotides: TGTGCCAGCAGTGATTGGGCCCAGGGGCGGGAGACCCAGTACTTC.

This clone was counted between two and nine times. The CDR3 is CASSPPQTRGEQYF. The CDR3 nucleotides read TGTGCCAGCAGCCCCCCTCAGACTAGAGGGGAGCAGTACTTC. The J gene is TRBJ2-7, the V gene TRBV4-2, with TRBD2 as a possible D gene (6 bases). CDR3 length: 14 amino acids. CDR1 LGHNA and CDR2 YNFKEQ come from the germline V gene. Trimming took off 4 bases at V and 7 bases at J, with 17 bases between the two ends.

The rearrangement links TRBV5-6 to TRBJ2-5, with D unresolved. This CDR3 is built from 13 residues. V dropped 2 bases and J dropped 5 bases, with 10 bases sitting between them. Looked up from germline, CDR1 is SGHDT and CDR2 is YYEEEE. CDR3 nucleotide sequence: TGTGCCAGCAGCTTTCACCAAGGGGAGACCCAGTACTTC. It yields the protein CASSFHQGETQYF.

To note about this clone: Compared with germline, one end of the junction differs, possibly owing to a read error. This chain connects TRBV7-2 to TRBJ2-2; the match to TRBD1 covers 9 bases. Germline V gene sequence: CDR1 SGHTA, CDR2 FQGNSA. The CDR3 has 17 amino acids. The CDR3 nucleotides read TGTGCCACCAGCCGACTCCCGGGACAGGGGAACACCGGGGAGCTGTTTTTT. Residues: CATSRLPGQGNTGELFF.

The gene calls are TRBV5-1 and TRBJ2-3; D not certain. Germline-derived CDR1 and CDR2 are SGHRS and YFSETQ. This CDR3 is built from 15 residues. The ends were cut back, 5 bases at V and 1 base at J, with 14 bases in the middle. CDR3 DNA sequence: TGCGCCAGCAGTCTTGTTATGGTCGGCACAGATACGCAGTATTTT. Its protein product is CASSLVMVGTDTQYF.

The CDR3 reads CASSNQETQYF. Written as DNA, the CDR3 is TGTGCCAGTAGTAACCAAGAGACCCAGTACTTC. The V and J genes are TRBV19 and TRBJ2-5; no definite D call. CDR1 is LNHDA and CDR2 is SQIVND in the germline V gene (reference sequence). The CDR3 spans 11 residues. Trimming stripped 4 bases from V and 0 bases from J, with 0 bases between.

The CDR3 region is CSIRGERGGYTF. CDR3 nucleotide sequence: TGTTCAATCCGGGGTGAGAGGGGTGGCTACACCTTC. The rearrangement joins TRBV2 to TRBJ1-2; a weak D match, TRBD1 (5 bases). There are 12 residues in the CDR3. In germline, CDR1 is SNHLY, CDR2 FYNNEI.

This chain uses TRBV27 with TRBJ1-2, with 7 positions matching TRBD1. Unmatched junction bases numbered 12, after V lost 6 bases and J lost 8 bases. The CDR3 has 14 residues. Germline values: CDR1 MNHEY, CDR2 SMNVEV (reference sequence). This CDR3 is CASSPLHRGGGYTF. CDR3 DNA: TGTGCCAGCAGCCCTCTGCACAGGGGTGGAGGCTACACCTTC.

The chain combines TRBV28 with TRBJ2-7; TRBD1 agrees at 8 bases. Germline CDR1 and CDR2: MDHEN and SYDVKM. CDR3 length: 12 amino acids. Trimming at V came to 8 bases and at J to 2 bases, leaving 2 bases not matched to a gene. CDR3 amino acids: CASRQGTYEQYF. In nucleotides, the CDR3 is TGTGCCAGCCGACAGGGGACCTACGAGCAGTACTTC. The full variable domain, rest sourced from reference TRBV28 and TRBJ2-7, is DVKVTQSSRYLVKRTGEKVFLECVQDMDHENMFWYRQDPGLGLRLIYFSYDVKMKEKGDIPEGYSVSREKKERFSLILESASTNQTSMYLCASRQGTYEQYFGPGTRLTVT.

This clone has just a few counts. CDR3 bases: TGTGCCAGCAGGCTAGCGGGACGCACAGATACGCAGTATTTT. Its translation is CASRLAGRTDTQYF. The rearrangement links TRBV2 to TRBJ2-3; TRBD2 matches 9 bases. Unmatched junction bases numbered 2, after V lost 6 bases and J lost 1 base. CDR1 and CDR2 from the germline V gene are SNHLY and FYNNEI. The CDR3 runs to 14 residues.